The 20 T cell receptor beta chains below come from one sample, sequenced in a study of T-cell reconstitution after alpha-beta-depleted transplantation in children. The library targeted TCRbeta and was prepared with unique molecular identifiers. TCRdb re-called the PCR reads through MiXCR, storing one row per CDR3 protein. The data hold hundreds of thousands of distinct CDR3 sequences, with 16% observed a single time. This sample comprised PBMCs from the stem cell graft donor, obtained from the stem cell graft. Receptors originate from a human donor who donated a stem cell graft to a child with acute myeloid leukemia.

The DNA for the CDR3 is TGTGCCAGCAGCGAAAGCTCCGAAGGAGGCGAGACCCAGTACTTC. This translates into CASSESSEGGETQYF. The gene calls are TRBV21-1 and TRBJ2-5; the table assigns TRBD2, which was not confirmed against the DNA. TRBV21-1 is given as a pseudogene. This CDR3 has 15 residues.

This clonotype was seen repeatedly, ten times or more. The V call is TRBV29-1, the J call TRBJ1-2; 9 positions agree with TRBD1. CDR3 length: 11 amino acids. The trim removed 6 bases at V and 8 bases at J, leaving 4 bases unmatched. In germline, CDR1 is SQVTM, CDR2 ANQGSEA. The CDR3 coding sequence is TGCAGCGTGGGGACAGGGAAAGGCTACACCTTC. It specifies CSVGTGKGYTF.

This clonotype was detected a few times. The J gene is TRBJ1-1, the V gene TRBV12-3 or TRBV12-4; TRBD1 might be the D (6 bases). This CDR3 is built from 15 residues. Between the trimmed V and J ends, which lost 1 base and 8 bases, there was a span of 17 bases. The CDR3 here is CASSLDDYTGTEAFF. The CDR3 DNA sequence: TGTGCCAGCAGTTTAGACGATTACACAGGGACGGAAGCTTTCTTT.

The chain couples TRBV5-1 to TRBJ2-6; 10 positions agree with TRBD2. The CDR3 loop spans 18 amino acids. Germline loops: CDR1 SGHRS, CDR2 YFSETQ. With V trimmed by 1 base and J by 0 bases, 4 bases remained unmatched. CDR3 in DNA: TGCGCCAGCAGCTTGATTCCTAGCGGGGGCTCTGGGGCCAACGTCCTGACTTTC. Amino acid sequence: CASSLIPSGGSGANVLTF.

This sequence joins TRBV29-1 and TRBJ1-1; no reliable D call. Trimming pared 2 bases from V and 5 bases from J, leaving 12 bases between. CDR3 size: 13 residues. CDR1 and CDR2 (germline): SQVTM, ANQGSEA. The CDR3 spells CSVESPPGTEAFF. For the CDR3, the DNA is TGCAGCGTTGAAAGCCCCCCGGGGACTGAAGCTTTCTTT.

The chain is built from TRBV11-2 and TRBJ2-5, with D perhaps being TRBD1 or TRBD2 (5 bases each). The CDR3 loop spans 13 amino acids. The ends were cut back, 5 bases at V and 7 bases at J, with 14 bases in the middle. Germline-derived CDR1 and CDR2 are SGHAT and FQNNGV. CDR3 loop: CASSPPNGGTQYF. The CDR3 bases are TGTGCCAGCAGCCCTCCAAATGGGGGGACCCAGTACTTC.

The chain recombines TRBV6-2 or TRBV6-3 with TRBJ2-1, with D perhaps TRBD1 (6 bases). The germline gives CDR1 MNHEY, CDR2 SVGEGT. The CDR3 has 14 amino acids. The V and J ends lost 4 bases and 6 bases respectively, with 13 bases between them. The CDR3 protein is CASSFPDSTNEQFF. The CDR3 nucleotides read TGTGCCAGCAGTTTCCCGGACAGTACCAATGAGCAGTTCTTC.

At least ten counts were recorded for this clonotype. The chain combines TRBV5-6 with TRBJ1-1; D gene uncertain. Germline CDR1 and CDR2: SGHDT and YYEEEE. V gave up 6 bases and J gave up 1 base, with 13 bases separating them. This CDR3 is 14 amino acids long. The CDR3 bases are TGTGCCAGCATTGAGGAGGGTAGGAACACTGAAGCTTTCTTT. Translated: CASIEEGRNTEAFF.

There are a few counts of this clonotype. This chain joins TRBV20-1 and TRBJ2-5, with TRBD1 matching over 8 bases. Germline CDR1 and CDR2: DFQATT and SNEGSKA (reference sequence). V shed 1 base and J 3 bases; nucleotides not matched to a gene: 4. CDR3 length: 14 amino acids. This chain's CDR3 is CSARGQGAKETQYF. The CDR3 nucleotides are TGCAGTGCTAGAGGTCAGGGGGCAAAAGAGACCCAGTACTTC.

This clonotype occurred many times. J is TRBJ2-3 and V is TRBV29-1, with D perhaps TRBD1 (6 bases). V was shortened by 5 bases and J by 6 bases, with 15 bases between the two germline ends. The CDR3 spans 13 residues. Germline V gene sequence: CDR1 SQVTM, CDR2 ANQGSEA. As DNA, the CDR3 is TGCAGCGTTCTCGGGACATCTCATGATACGCAGTATTTT. This gives the protein CSVLGTSHDTQYF.

This chain uses TRBV5-5 with TRBJ1-2; no reliable D call. The ends were cut back, 6 bases at V and 10 bases at J, with 16 bases in the middle. The CDR3 loop spans 12 amino acids. The germline V gene has CDR1 SGHKS and CDR2 YYEKEE (reference sequence). CDR3 amino acids: CASTGSGFDYTF. DNA of the CDR3: TGTGCCAGCACTGGCAGCGGCTTCGACTACACCTTC.

This clonotype was seen many times. The chain has TRBV29-1 and TRBJ1-2; D is ambiguous. V was trimmed by 7 bases and J by 5 bases, leaving 11 bases between them. CDR3 length: 11 residues. Germline CDR1 SQVTM, CDR2 ANQGSEA. For the CDR3, the DNA is TGCAGCGCTGAGAAGACTTATGGCTACACCTTC. It codes for CSAEKTYGYTF.

This clonotype was detected only a few times. The V call is TRBV20-1, the J call TRBJ2-5; TRBD2 might be the D (5 bases). CDR1 and CDR2 from the germline V gene are DFQATT and SNEGSKA (reference sequence). Trimming cost V 0 bases and J 10 bases, with 9 bases left between them. This CDR3 contains 11 residues. The DNA for the CDR3 is TGCAGTGCTAGAGATTACGGGGACCAGTACTTC. Its translation is CSARDYGDQYF.

This chain connects TRBV7-2 to TRBJ2-1; D gene ambiguous. The CDR3 runs to 12 residues. The V end was cut by 2 bases, the J end by 9 bases, with 8 bases between. The germline V gene has CDR1 SGHTA and CDR2 FQGNSA. The CDR3 sequence is CASSLYNGEQFF. CDR3 bases: TGTGCCAGCAGCTTATACAACGGTGAGCAGTTCTTC.

This clonotype was counted ten times or more. The CDR3 coding sequence is TGTGCCAGCAGTTTCCGACTTAGCACAGATACGCAGTATTTT. This codes for CASSFRLSTDTQYF. J is TRBJ2-3 and V is TRBV5-5; no reliable D call. This CDR3 region has 14 residues. CDR1 is SGHKS, CDR2 YYEKEE, per germline (reference sequence). Trimming left V 5 bases short and J 0 bases short, with 10 bases between.

This clonotype occurred a few times. This sequence joins TRBV7-9 and TRBJ2-1; TRBD2 agrees at 11 bases. V trimming: 4 bases; J trimming: 1 base; junction bases outside the gene matches: 3. Germline CDR1 and CDR2: SEHNR and FQNEAQ (reference sequence). The CDR3 length is 16 residues. CDR3 protein: CASSYSGGVSYNEQFF. CDR3 DNA: TGTGCCAGCAGCTATAGCGGGGGGGTTTCCTACAATGAGCAGTTCTTC.

This clonotype was observed at least ten times. The V call is TRBV20-1, the J call TRBJ1-2, with unresolved D. Trimming took 8 bases from V and 4 from J, leaving 11 bases between them. The CDR3 contains 11 residues. Germline V gives CDR1 DFQATT, CDR2 SNEGSKA (reference sequence). CDR3 bases: TGCAGTTTCTCCGTCTCCTATGGCTACACCTTC. It encodes CSFSVSYGYTF.

This clonotype was seen repeatedly, ten times or more. The chain combines TRBV29-1 with TRBJ2-7; D is ambiguous. In germline, CDR1 is SQVTM, CDR2 ANQGSEA. The CDR3 is made up of 10 amino acids. V lost 4 bases, J lost 7 bases, and 8 bases lay in between. In DNA form, the CDR3 reads TGCAGCGTTGTTGGTGAAGAGCAGTACTTC. Residues: CSVVGEEQYF.

There are many counts of this clonotype. The chain carries TRBV5-5 and TRBJ2-1, with a tentative D call TRBD1 (6 bases). CDR3 length: 13 amino acids. Looked up from germline, CDR1 is SGHKS and CDR2 is YYEKEE (reference sequence). Trimming shortened V by 3 bases and J by 5 bases, and 9 bases separated the two germline ends. CDR3 DNA: TGTGCCAGCAGCTCACAGGGACACAATGAGCAGTTCTTC. Translating it yields CASSSQGHNEQFF.

This clonotype showed up many times. The CDR3 loop is CASSLATSSGNTIYF. The CDR3 bases are TGTGCCAGCAGTTTAGCCACCTCCTCTGGAAACACCATATATTTT. The V and J genes are TRBV12-3 or TRBV12-4 and TRBJ1-3, with D unresolved. The V and J ends lost 0 bases and 0 bases respectively, with 6 bases between them. The CDR3 covers 15 residues.